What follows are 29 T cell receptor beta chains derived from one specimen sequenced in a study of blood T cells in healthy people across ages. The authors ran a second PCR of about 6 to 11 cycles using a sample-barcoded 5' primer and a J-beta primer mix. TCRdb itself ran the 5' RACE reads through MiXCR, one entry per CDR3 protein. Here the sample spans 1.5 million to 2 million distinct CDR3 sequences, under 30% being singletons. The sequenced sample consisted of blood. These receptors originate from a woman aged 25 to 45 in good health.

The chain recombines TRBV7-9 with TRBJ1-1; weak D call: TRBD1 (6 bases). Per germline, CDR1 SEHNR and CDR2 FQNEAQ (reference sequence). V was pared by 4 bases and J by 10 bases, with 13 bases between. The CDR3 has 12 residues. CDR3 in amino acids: CASSWEDSGAFF. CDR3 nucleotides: TGTGCCAGCAGCTGGGAGGACAGTGGAGCTTTCTTT.

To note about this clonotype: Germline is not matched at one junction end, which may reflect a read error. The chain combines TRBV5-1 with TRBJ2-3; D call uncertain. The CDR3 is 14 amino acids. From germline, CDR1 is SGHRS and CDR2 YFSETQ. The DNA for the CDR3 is TGCACCAGCAGCTTATCAGCACGCGCAGATACGCAGTATTTT. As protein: CTSSLSARADTQYF.

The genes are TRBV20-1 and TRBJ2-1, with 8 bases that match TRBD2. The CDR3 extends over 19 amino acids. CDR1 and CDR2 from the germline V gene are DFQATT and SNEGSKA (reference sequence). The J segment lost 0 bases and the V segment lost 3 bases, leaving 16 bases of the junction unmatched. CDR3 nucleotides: TGCAGTGCTAGTCCTTCCGGCGGGGGGCTTTCTCGCTCCTACAATGAGCAGTTCTTC. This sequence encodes CSASPSGGGLSRSYNEQFF.

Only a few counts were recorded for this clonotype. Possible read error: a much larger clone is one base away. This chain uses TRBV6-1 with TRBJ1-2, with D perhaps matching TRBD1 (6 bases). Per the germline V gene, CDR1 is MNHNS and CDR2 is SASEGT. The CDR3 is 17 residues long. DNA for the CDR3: TGTGCCGGCAGTGAAGCGCCTGGAGCAGGGGATTTGTATGGCTACACCTTC. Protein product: CAGSEAPGAGDLYGYTF.

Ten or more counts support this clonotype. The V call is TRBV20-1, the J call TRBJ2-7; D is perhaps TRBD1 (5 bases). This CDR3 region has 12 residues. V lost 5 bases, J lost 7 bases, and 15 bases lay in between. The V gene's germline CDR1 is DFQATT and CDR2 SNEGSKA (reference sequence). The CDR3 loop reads CSAGRQGKEQYF. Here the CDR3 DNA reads TGCAGTGCTGGTCGGCAGGGTAAAGAGCAGTACTTC.

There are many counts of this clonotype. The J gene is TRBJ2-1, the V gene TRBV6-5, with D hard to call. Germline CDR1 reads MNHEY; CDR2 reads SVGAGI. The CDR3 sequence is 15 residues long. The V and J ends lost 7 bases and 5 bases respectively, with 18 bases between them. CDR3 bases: TGTGCCAGCACCCCCTGGGCCGCCGAAAACAATGAGCAGTTCTTC. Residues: CASTPWAAENNEQFF.

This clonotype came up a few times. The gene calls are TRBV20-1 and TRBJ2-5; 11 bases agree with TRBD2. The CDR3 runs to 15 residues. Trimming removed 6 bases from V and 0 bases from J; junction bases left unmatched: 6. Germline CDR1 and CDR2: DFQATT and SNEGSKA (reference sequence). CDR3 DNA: TGCAGTGCAACCCCGGGACTAGCGGACCAAGAGACCCAGTACTTC. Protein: CSATPGLADQETQYF.

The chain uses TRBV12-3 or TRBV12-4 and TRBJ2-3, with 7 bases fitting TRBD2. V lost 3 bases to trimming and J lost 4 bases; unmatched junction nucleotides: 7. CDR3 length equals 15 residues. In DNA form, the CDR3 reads TGTGCCAGCAGTTTTGGTGGGGGGGGTTCAGATACGCAGTATTTT. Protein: CASSFGGGGSDTQYF.

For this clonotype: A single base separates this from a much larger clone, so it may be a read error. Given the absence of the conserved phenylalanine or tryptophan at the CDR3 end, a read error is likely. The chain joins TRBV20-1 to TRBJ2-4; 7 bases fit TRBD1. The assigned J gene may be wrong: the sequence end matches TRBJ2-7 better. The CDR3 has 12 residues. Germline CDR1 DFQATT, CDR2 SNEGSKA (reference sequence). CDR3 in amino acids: CSARDTGVEQYL. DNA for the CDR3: TGCAGTGCTAGAGATACAGGGGTCGAGCAGTACTTA.

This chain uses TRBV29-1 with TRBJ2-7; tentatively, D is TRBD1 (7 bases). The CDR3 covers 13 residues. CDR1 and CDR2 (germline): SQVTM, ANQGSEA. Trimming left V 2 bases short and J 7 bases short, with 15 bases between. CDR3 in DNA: TGCAGCGTTGAACCGGTACAGGGGAGGGAGCAGTACTTC. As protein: CSVEPVQGREQYF.

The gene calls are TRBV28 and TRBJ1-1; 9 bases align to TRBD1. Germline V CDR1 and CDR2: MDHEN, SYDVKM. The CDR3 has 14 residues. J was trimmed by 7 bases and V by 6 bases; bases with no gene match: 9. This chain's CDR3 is CASRTGQGEVEAFF. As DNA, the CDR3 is TGTGCCAGCAGGACGGGACAGGGTGAAGTTGAAGCTTTCTTT.

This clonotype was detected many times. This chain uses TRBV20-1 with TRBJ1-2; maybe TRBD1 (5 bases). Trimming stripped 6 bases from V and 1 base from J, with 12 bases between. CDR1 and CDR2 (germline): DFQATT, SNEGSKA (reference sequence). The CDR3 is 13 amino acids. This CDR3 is CSAQPTVNYGYTF. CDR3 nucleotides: TGCAGTGCCCAACCGACAGTTAACTATGGCTACACCTTC.

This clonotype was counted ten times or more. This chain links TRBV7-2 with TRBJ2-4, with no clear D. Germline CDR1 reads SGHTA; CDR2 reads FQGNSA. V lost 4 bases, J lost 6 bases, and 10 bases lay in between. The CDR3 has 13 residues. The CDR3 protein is CASSSHFANIQYF. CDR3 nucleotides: TGTGCCAGCAGCTCCCACTTCGCAAACATTCAGTACTTC. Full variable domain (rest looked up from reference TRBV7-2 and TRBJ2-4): GAGVSQSPSNKVTEKGKDVELRCDPISGHTALYWYRQSLGQGLEFLIYFQGNSAPDKSGLPSDRFSAERTGGSVSTLTIQRTQQEDSAVYLCASSSHFANIQYFGAGTRLSVL.

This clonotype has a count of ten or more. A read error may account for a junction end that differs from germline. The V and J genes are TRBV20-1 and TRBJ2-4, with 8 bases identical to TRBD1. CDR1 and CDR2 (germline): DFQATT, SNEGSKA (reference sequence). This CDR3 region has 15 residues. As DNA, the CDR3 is TGCAGTGCAAGAGGGCAGGGGGCCGAAAAAAACATTCAGTACTTC. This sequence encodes CSARGQGAEKNIQYF.

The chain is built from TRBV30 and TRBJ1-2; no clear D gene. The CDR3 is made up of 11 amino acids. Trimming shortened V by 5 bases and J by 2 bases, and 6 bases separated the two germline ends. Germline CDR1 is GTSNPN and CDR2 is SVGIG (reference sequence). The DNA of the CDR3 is TGTGCCTGGGGGGAGAACTATGGCTACACCTTC. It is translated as CAWGENYGYTF.

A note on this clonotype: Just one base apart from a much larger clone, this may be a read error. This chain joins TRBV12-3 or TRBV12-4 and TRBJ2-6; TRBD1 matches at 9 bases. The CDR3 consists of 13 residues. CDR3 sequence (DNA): TGTGCCAGCACTGGGACAGGGTCCAACGTCCGGACTTTC. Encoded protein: CASTGTGSNVRTF.

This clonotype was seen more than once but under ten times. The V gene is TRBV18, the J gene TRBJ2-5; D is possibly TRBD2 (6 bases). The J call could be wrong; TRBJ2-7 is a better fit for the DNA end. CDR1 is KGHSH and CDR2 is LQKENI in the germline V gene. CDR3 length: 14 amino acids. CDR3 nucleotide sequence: TGTGCCAGCTCCAAACCGGGACTGCACTACGAGCAGTACTTC. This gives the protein CASSKPGLHYEQYF.

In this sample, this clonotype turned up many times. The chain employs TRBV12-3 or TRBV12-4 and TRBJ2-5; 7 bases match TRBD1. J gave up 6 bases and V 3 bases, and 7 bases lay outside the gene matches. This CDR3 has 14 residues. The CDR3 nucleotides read TGTGCCAGCAGTTTCGAGGGGGCCCGGCAGACCCAGTACTTC. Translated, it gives CASSFEGARQTQYF.

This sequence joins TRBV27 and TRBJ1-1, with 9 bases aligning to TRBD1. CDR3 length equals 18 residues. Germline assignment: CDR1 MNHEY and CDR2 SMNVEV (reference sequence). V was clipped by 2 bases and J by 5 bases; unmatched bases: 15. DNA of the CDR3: TGTGCCAGCAGTTTACCCGGCTTCGAGACAGGGGGTGGAACTGAAGCTTTCTTT. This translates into CASSLPGFETGGGTEAFF.

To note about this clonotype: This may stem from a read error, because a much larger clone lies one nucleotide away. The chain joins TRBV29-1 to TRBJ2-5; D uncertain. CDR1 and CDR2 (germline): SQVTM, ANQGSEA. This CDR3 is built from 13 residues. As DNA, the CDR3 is TGCAGCGTTGAACTCGGTATTCCAGAGACCCAGTGCTTC. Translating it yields CSVELGIPETQCF.

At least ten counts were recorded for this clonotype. The CDR3 nucleotides read TGCGCCAGCAGCCAAGACAGGGGGAAGGGAGAGACCCAGTACTTC. It encodes CASSQDRGKGETQYF. The rearrangement uses TRBV4-3 and TRBJ2-5, with 7 bases lining up with TRBD1. CDR1 LGHNA and CDR2 YSLEER come from the germline V gene. V lost 0 bases, J lost 4 bases, and 5 bases stayed unmatched. There are 15 residues in the CDR3.

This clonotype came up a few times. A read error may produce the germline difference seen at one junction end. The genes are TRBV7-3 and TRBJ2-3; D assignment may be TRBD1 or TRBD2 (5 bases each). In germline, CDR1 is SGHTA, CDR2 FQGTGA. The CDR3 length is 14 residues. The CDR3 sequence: CASSWDASTGTQYF. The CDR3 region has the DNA TGTGCCAGCAGCTGGGACGCCAGCACAGGTACGCAGTATTTT.

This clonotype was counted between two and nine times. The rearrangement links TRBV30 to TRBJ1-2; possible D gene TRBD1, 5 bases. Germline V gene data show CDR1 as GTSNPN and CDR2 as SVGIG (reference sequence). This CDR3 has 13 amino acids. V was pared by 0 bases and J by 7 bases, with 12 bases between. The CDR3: CAWSVTRAGGYTF. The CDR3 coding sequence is TGTGCCTGGAGTGTAACCAGGGCAGGTGGCTACACCTTC. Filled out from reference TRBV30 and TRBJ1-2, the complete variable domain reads SQTIHQWPATLVQPVGSPLSLECTVEGTSNPNLYWYRQAAGRGLQLLFYSVGIGQISSEVPQNLSASRPQDRQFILSSKKLLLSDSGFYLCAWSVTRAGGYTFGSGTRLTVV.

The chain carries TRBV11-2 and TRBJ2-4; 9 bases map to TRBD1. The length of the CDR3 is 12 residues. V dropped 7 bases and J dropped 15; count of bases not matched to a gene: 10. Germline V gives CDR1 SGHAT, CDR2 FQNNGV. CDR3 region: CASNRQGEVWYF. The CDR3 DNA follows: TGTGCCAGCAACCGACAGGGGGAGGTATGGTACTTC.

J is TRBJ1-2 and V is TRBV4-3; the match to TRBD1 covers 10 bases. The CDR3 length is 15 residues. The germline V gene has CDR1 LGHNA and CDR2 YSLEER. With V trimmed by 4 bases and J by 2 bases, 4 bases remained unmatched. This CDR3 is CASSRDRGSNYGYTF. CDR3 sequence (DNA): TGCGCCAGCAGCCGGGACAGGGGATCCAACTATGGCTACACCTTC.

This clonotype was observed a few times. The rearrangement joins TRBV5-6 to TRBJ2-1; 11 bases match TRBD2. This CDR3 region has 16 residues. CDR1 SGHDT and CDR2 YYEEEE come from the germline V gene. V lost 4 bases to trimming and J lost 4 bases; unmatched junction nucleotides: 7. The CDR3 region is CASSEPGLAVYNEQFF. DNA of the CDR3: TGTGCCAGCAGCGAGCCGGGACTAGCGGTTTACAATGAGCAGTTCTTC.

The CDR3, as DNA: TGTGCCAGCAGTCCCACAGCGCCGAGCCAGGAGACCCAGTACTTC. Protein product: CASSPTAPSQETQYF. The chain carries TRBV28 and TRBJ2-7; the D is unclear. The DNA end is a closer match to TRBJ2-5, so the J assignment may be wrong. Germline V lookup: CDR1 MDHEN, CDR2 SYDVKM. This CDR3 comprises 15 residues.

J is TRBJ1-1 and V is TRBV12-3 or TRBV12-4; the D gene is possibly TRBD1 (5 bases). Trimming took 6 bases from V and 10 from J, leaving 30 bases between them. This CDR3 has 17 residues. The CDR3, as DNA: TGTGCCAGCAGCACCACCCGCAGTGACAGAGGGCAGGTCGGAGCTTTCTTT. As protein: CASSTTRSDRGQVGAFF.

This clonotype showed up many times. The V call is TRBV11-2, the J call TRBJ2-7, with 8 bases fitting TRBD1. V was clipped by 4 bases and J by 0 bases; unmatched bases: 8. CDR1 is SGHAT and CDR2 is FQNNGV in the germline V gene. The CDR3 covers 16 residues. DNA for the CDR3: TGTGCCAGCAGCTCGCTCGGGGGACAGGACTCCTACGAGCAGTACTTC. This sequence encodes CASSSLGGQDSYEQYF.